This TCR beta chain emerged from a study of blood T cell repertoires in COVID-19. The CDR3 is made up of 13 amino acids. Germline loops: CDR1 SQVTM, CDR2 ANQGSEA. Trimming left V 1 base short and J 7 bases short, with 11 bases between. Under the authors' procedure: Reference gene primer amplification in the assay estimated nucleated cell counts. Profiling relied on immunoSEQ multiplex PCR, and the TCRdb table lists in-frame clones only, not all of them. That table supplies the V and J calls and clone size; D and trimming were determined from the DNA. The repertoire includes about 280,000 clones, 70% to 90% of them detected once, and approximately 2.2% sits in the top ten.

V is TRBV29-1 and J is TRBJ2-1; D perhaps matches TRBD2 (5 bases). The sample consisted of peripheral blood. The sequence came from a woman in her thirties who had recovered from COVID-19. In DNA, the CDR3 is TGCAGCGTTGAAGGTGGAAGGGAGAATGAGCAGTTCTTC. Its translation: CSVEGGRENEQFF.